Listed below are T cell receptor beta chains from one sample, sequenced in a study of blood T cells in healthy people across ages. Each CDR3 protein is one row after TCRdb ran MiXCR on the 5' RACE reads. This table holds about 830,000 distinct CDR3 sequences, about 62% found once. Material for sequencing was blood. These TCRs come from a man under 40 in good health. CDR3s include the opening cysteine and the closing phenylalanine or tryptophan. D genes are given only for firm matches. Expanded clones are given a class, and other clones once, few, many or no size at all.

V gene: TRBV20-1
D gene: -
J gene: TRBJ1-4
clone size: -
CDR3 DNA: TGCAGTGCTAGAGAAGGGGGGGTAGGTGAAAAACTGTTTTTT
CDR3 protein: CSAREGGVGEKLFF

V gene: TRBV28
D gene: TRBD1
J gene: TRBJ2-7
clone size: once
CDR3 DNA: TGTGCCAGCAGTTTATCCGGTCCGGGACAGGGAAGCCACGAGCAGTACTTC
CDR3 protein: CASSLSGPGQGSHEQYF

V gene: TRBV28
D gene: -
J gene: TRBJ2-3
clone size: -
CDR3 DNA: TGTGCCAGCAGTTTCCCTCTAGCGCTGGGCAGTAGCACAGATACGCTGTATTTT
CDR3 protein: CASSFPLALGSSTDTLYF

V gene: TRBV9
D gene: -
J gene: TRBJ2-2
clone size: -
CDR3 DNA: TGTGCCAGCAGCCCCAGGTCCAGGTTGAGCACCGGGGAGCTGTTTTTT
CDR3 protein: CASSPRSRLSTGELFF

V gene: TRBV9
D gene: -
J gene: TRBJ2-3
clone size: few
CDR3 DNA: TGTGCCAGCAGCGTTGACTCAAATCTAGGCACAGATACGCAGTATTTT
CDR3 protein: CASSVDSNLGTDTQYF

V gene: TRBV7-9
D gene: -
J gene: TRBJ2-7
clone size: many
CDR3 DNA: TGTGCCAGCAGCTTAGATGAACCCGCTTACGAGCAGTACTTC
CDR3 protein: CASSLDEPAYEQYF

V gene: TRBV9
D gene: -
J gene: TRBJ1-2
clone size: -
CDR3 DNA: TGTGCCAGCAGCGTAGGAGCGGCCGGGGGCTATGGCTACACCTTC
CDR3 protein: CASSVGAAGGYGYTF

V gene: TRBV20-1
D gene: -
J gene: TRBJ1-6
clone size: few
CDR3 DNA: TGCAGTGCAGGAGGTGCAAGCATTGATTCACCCCTCCACTTT
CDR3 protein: CSAGGASIDSPLHF

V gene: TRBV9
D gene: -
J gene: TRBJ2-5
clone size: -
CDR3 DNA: TGTGCCAGCAGCGTAGTTGGTTCCAACAATTGGGAGACCCAGTACTTC
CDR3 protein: CASSVVGSNNWETQYF

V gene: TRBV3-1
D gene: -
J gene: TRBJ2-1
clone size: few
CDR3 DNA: TGTGCCAGCAGCCAAGCCCCGGAGAGTGAGCAGTTCTTC
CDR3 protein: CASSQAPESEQFF

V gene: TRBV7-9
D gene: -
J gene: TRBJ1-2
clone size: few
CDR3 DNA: TGTGCCAGCAGCTCCGGACAGACTAACTATGGCTACACCTTC
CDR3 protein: CASSSGQTNYGYTF

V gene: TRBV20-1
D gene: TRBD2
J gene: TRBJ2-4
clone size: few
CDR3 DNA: TGCAGTGCTAGCCCCGGACTAGCGGGGGGGGGTAACATTCAGTACTTC
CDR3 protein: CSASPGLAGGGNIQYF

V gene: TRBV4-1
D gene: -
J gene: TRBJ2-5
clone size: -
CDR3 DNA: TGCGCCAGCAGCCAAGATCGGGGGCGCGGGGAGACCCAGTACTTC
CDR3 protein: CASSQDRGRGETQYF

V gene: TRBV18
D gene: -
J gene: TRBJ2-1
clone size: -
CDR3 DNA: TGTGCCAGCTCACCGGAAGATGTTGCATTACCACACAATGAGCAGTTCTTC
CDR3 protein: CASSPEDVALPHNEQFF

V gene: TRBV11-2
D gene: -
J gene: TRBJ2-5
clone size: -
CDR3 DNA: TGTGCCAGCAGCGTACATCAGAGAGACCAAGAGACCCAGTACTTC
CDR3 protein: CASSVHQRDQETQYF